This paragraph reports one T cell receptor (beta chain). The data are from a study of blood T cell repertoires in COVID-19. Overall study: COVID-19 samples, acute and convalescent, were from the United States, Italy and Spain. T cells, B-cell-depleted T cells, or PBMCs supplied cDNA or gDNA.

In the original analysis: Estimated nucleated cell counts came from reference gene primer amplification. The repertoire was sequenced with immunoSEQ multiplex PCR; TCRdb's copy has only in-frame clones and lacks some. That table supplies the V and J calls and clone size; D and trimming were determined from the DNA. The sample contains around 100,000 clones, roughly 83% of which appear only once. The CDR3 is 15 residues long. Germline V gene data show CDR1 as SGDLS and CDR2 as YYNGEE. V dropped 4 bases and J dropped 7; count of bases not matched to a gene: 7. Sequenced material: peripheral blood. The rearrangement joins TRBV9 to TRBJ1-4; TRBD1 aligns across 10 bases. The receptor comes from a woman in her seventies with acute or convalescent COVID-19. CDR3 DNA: TGTGCCAGCAGCCCTTGGACAGGGGGAAGTGAAAAACTGTTTTTT. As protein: CASSPWTGGSEKLFF.